The 15 T cell receptor beta chains presented below share a single source sample, sequenced in a study of Graves' ophthalmopathy and Graves' hyperthyroidism (dated by TCRdb to between 2017 and 2018). The data were produced on an Illumina HiSeq 2000. TCR beta CDR3 regions were amplified from RNA transcripts for repertoire sequencing. A first-round RT-PCR used HTBI primers with the Qiagen OneStep RT-PCR kit, followed by a second-round multiplex PCR, size selection and purification. TCRdb reprocessing: public reads trimmed at Q25 with fastp, clones called with MiXCR, in-frame beta chains kept. Rows merge per CDR3 protein into single entries with the most common DNA and genes. Counted in this sample were approximately 540,000 distinct CDR3 sequences; about 40% of them appeared once. Roughly 4% of the sample comes from the top ten. What was sequenced was peripheral blood or thyroid tissue (not recorded which). These receptors all come from an adult man with Graves' hyperthyroidism.

This clonotype occurred a few times. At one end, the junction sequence differs from germline, possibly due to a read error. The V call is TRBV2, the J call TRBJ2-3; TRBD2 aligns across 8 bases. CDR3 length: 14 amino acids. Germline V gene data show CDR1 as SNHLY and CDR2 as FYNNEI. CDR3: CASSQAGALDTQYF. The CDR3 region has the DNA TGTGCCAGCAGTCAAGCGGGAGCCCTAGATACGCAGTATTTT.

This clonotype was counted ten times or more. The chain carries TRBV6-5 and TRBJ1-6; D remains unclear. V was clipped by 0 bases and J by 8 bases, with 11 bases between them. The CDR3 has 15 amino acids. From germline, CDR1 is MNHEY and CDR2 SVGAGI. This chain's CDR3 is CASSYSGAYDSPLHF. The CDR3 DNA reads as TGTGCCAGCAGTTACTCCGGAGCTTACGATTCACCCCTCCACTTT.

This clonotype was picked up many times. This chain uses TRBV6-5 with TRBJ2-7; 9 bases agree with TRBD1. With 4 bases clipped from V and 5 bases from J, the junction kept 6 bases outside the gene matches. Looked up from germline, CDR1 is MNHEY and CDR2 is SVGAGI. The CDR3 is 14 amino acids. In nucleotides, the CDR3 is TGTGCCAGCAGTTTTGAGGGACAGGGTGACGAGCAGTACTTC. Its protein is CASSFEGQGDEQYF.

The table lists this clonotype with many counts. The chain recombines TRBV5-1 with TRBJ2-5, with 7 bases identical to TRBD1. Germline V CDR1 and CDR2: SGHRS, YFSETQ. The CDR3 has 16 residues. V lost 2 bases, J lost 1 base, and 8 bases stayed unmatched. In DNA form, the CDR3 reads TGCGCCAGCAGCTTAAGGGGGCAGAGGACCCAAGAGACCCAGTACTTC. Protein product: CASSLRGQRTQETQYF.

The chain combines TRBV20-1 with TRBJ2-3, with a tentative D call TRBD2 (5 bases). Trimming took off 6 bases at V and 3 bases at J, with 7 bases between the two ends. The CDR3 has 11 residues. CDR1 and CDR2 (germline): DFQATT, SNEGSKA (reference sequence). The CDR3 DNA reads TGCAGTGCGCTAGCTACAGATACGCAGTATTTT. This gives the protein CSALATDTQYF.

The chain combines TRBV2 with TRBJ2-7, with TRBD1 matching 10 bases. Germline V gene sequence: CDR1 SNHLY, CDR2 FYNNEI. This CDR3 has 15 residues. The V and J ends lost 6 bases and 5 bases, in that order; junction bases with no gene match: 10. In DNA form, the CDR3 reads TGTGCCAGCAGGGGTTCCGGGACAGGGGTGGACGAGCAGTACTTC. It is translated as CASRGSGTGVDEQYF.

The V gene is TRBV7-8, the J gene TRBJ1-1, with a weak D call TRBD1 (5 bases). Germline V CDR1 and CDR2: SGHVS, FQNEAQ. This CDR3 contains 15 residues. V gave up 3 bases and J gave up 1 base, with 12 bases separating them. The DNA for the CDR3 is TGTGCCAGCAGCTTCTCCGCAGGGTGGAACACTGAAGCTTTCTTT. It encodes CASSFSAGWNTEAFF.

This clonotype was seen a few times. The rearrangement joins TRBV6-6 to TRBJ1-5; TRBD1 is a possible D gene (5 bases). The CDR3 is made up of 17 amino acids. Germline V lookup: CDR1 MNHNY, CDR2 SVGAGI (reference sequence). With 7 bases removed from V and 0 bases from J, the gap between germline ends came to 19 bases. The CDR3 here is CASTEDIEIYSNQPQHF. CDR3 bases: TGTGCCAGCACCGAGGACATAGAGATATATAGCAATCAGCCCCAGCATTTT.

Regarding this clonotype: A read error is possible here, since a much larger clone lies one base away. The CDR3 DNA is TGTGCCACCAGCAGAGGTCGAAACACTGAAGCTTTCTTT. Translating gives CATSRGRNTEAFF. J is TRBJ1-1 and V is TRBV15; the D is unclear. V dropped 1 base and J dropped 2 bases, with 5 bases sitting between them. The CDR3 is 13 residues long. Germline CDR1 and CDR2: LNHNV and YYDKDF (reference sequence).

This clonotype was picked up many times. The chain couples TRBV20-1 to TRBJ1-2, with a tentative D call TRBD1 (6 bases). This CDR3 has 14 residues. Germline V gene sequence: CDR1 DFQATT, CDR2 SNEGSKA (reference sequence). Trimming left V 0 bases short and J 3 bases short, with 11 bases between. CDR3 bases: TGCAGTGCTAGAGAACACAGGGTTCACTATGGCTACACCTTC. It translates to CSAREHRVHYGYTF.

This clonotype was found many times. This chain links TRBV7-9 with TRBJ1-1; D is possibly TRBD1 (5 bases). Trimming stripped 5 bases from V and 4 bases from J, with 14 bases between. The CDR3 extends over 14 amino acids. The germline gives CDR1 SEHNR, CDR2 FQNEAQ (reference sequence). CDR3 coding DNA: TGTGCCAGCAGCGTTTTAGGGGTCGGCACTGAAGCTTTCTTT. It codes for CASSVLGVGTEAFF.

This clonotype was counted ten times or more. The chain couples TRBV19 to TRBJ1-6; D is uncertain. The germline V gene encodes CDR1 LNHDA and CDR2 SQIVND (reference sequence). Trimming left V 7 bases short and J 7 bases short, with 14 bases between. The CDR3 has 14 amino acids. CDR3 coding DNA: TGTGCCAGTAACTCCGGACGGACCAATTCACCCCTCCACTTT. Its protein is CASNSGRTNSPLHF.

This clonotype was counted ten times or more. This sequence joins TRBV12-3 or TRBV12-4 and TRBJ2-7, with D perhaps matching TRBD1 or TRBD2 (5 bases each). V lost 5 bases to trimming and J lost 5 bases, with 13 bases between them. This CDR3 is 13 amino acids long. As DNA, the CDR3 is TGTGCCAGCAGTCGGGACCGCTCGAACGAGCAGTACTTC. It is translated as CASSRDRSNEQYF.

This chain uses TRBV7-8 with TRBJ2-5, with D perhaps TRBD1 or TRBD2 (5 bases each). The CDR3 consists of 15 residues. Trimming shortened V by 5 bases and J by 7 bases, and 20 bases separated the two germline ends. Germline V gene sequence: CDR1 SGHVS, CDR2 FQNEAQ. CDR3 sequence reads: CASSPTLGPGGTQYF. DNA of the CDR3: TGTGCCAGCAGCCCCACTCTGGGTCCTGGGGGGACCCAGTACTTC.

This clonotype appeared many times. The chain carries TRBV7-3 and TRBJ2-2; no firm D call. CDR3 length: 13 amino acids. With 0 bases removed from V and 4 bases from J, the gap between germline ends came to 3 bases. The germline V gene has CDR1 SGHTA and CDR2 FQGTGA. CDR3 coding DNA: TGTGCCAGCAGCTTAACGGTCACCGGGGAGCTGTTTTTT. Protein sequence: CASSLTVTGELFF. Drawing the rest from reference TRBV7-3 and TRBJ2-2, the complete variable domain is GAGVSQTPSNKVTEKGKYVELRCDPISGHTALYWYRQSLGQGPEFLIYFQGTGAADDSGLPNDRFFAVRPEGSVSTLKIQRTERGDSAVYLCASSLTVTGELFFGEGSRLTVL.